Listed below are T cell receptor beta chains from one sample, sequenced in a study of Ad26.COV2.S vaccination and SARS-CoV-2 variants. Clones were read by immunoSEQ multiplex PCR, and TCRdb kept only the in-frame ones, dropping some. The sample records approximately 340,000 clones, just over 90% being singletons. The sample here was peripheral blood, taken after recovery from COVID-19. The receptors were sampled from a human donor who had recovered from COVID-19. Each CDR3 is given with its conserved first and last residue. A D gene is named only where the DNA matches it firmly. Some rows mark clone size as missing; the rest say once, few, many or name a class of expanded clone.

J: TRBJ2-3; V: TRBV6-6; size: NA; D: TRBD1; DNA: TGTGCCAGCAGGACCCGGGACAGAGGATCCGATACGCAGTATTTT; CDR3: CASRTRDRGSDTQYF
J: TRBJ1-1; V: TRBV14; size: NA; D: NA; DNA: TGTGCCAGCAGCCAAGAGTTCGCCGCCTCCGAAGCTTTCTTT; CDR3: CASSQEFAASEAFF
J: TRBJ2-5; V: TRBV19; size: NA; D: TRBD2; DNA: TGTGCCAGTAGGGGGGGGGATGGACTAGCGTTCGGGAAGACCCAGTACTTC; CDR3: CASRGGDGLAFGKTQYF
J: TRBJ1-2; V: TRBV6-5; size: NA; D: NA; DNA: TGTGCCAGCAGCTCCACGGCCCCCTATGGCTACACCTTC; CDR3: CASSSTAPYGYTF
J: TRBJ2-5; V: TRBV7-7; size: NA; D: NA; DNA: TGTGCTAGCAGTCATACGACAGCGGTTCAAGAGACCCAGTACTTC; CDR3: CASSHTTAVQETQYF
J: TRBJ2-2; V: TRBV23-1; size: NA; D: TRBD1; DNA: TGCGCCAGCATAACGAAAAGCCCGGGGTCGGGGACAGGGCCCACCGGGGAGCTGTTTTTT; CDR3: CASITKSPGSGTGPTGELFF
J: TRBJ2-3; V: TRBV11-2; size: NA; D: TRBD1; DNA: TGTGCCAGCAGTCGACCACCCGGGACAGGGCGGGGAGATACGCAGTATTTT; CDR3: CASSRPPGTGRGDTQYF
J: TRBJ2-3; V: TRBV6-4; size: NA; D: NA; DNA: TGTGCCAGCAGTGAATCGGCTACAGATACGCAGTATTTT; CDR3: CASSESATDTQYF
J: TRBJ1-3; V: TRBV11-2; size: NA; D: NA; DNA: TGTGCCAGCAGCCGGGTGGAGGGGGATGGAAACACCATATATTTT; CDR3: CASSRVEGDGNTIYF
J: TRBJ2-1; V: TRBV29-1; size: NA; D: NA; DNA: TGCAGCGTGAGGACCCGGGACAAGGGCTATGAGCAGTTCTTC; CDR3: CSVRTRDKGYEQFF
J: TRBJ1-1; V: TRBV29-1; size: NA; D: TRBD1; DNA: TGCAGCGTTGAGAATGCCACAGGGGGAGGGACTGAAGCTTTCTTT; CDR3: CSVENATGGGTEAFF
J: TRBJ1-1; V: TRBV29-1; size: NA; D: NA; DNA: TGCAGCGTCCCCGGTGGGGGGGTACTCACTGAAGCTTTCTTT; CDR3: CSVPGGGVLTEAFF
J: TRBJ2-1; V: TRBV13; size: NA; D: NA; DNA: TGTGCCAGCAGCTTAGAGGGTACCCCGACGACCGGTGAGCAGTTCTTC; CDR3: CASSLEGTPTTGEQFF
J: TRBJ1-2; V: TRBV3-1/TRBV3-2; size: once; D: NA; DNA: TGTGCCAGCTCCCAGACAGGAGCGAAAACCGCGTATGGCTACACCTTC; CDR3: CASSQTGAKTAYGYTF
J: TRBJ2-1; V: TRBV29-1; size: NA; D: NA; DNA: TGCAGCTCTAACGGGGGTAAGGGGACCTACAATGAGCAGTTCTTC; CDR3: CSSNGGKGTYNEQFF
J: TRBJ1-2; V: TRBV4-1; size: NA; D: NA; DNA: TGCGCCAGCAGCCAAGTGGGAAGTGGGGTCGGCTATGGCTACACCTTC; CDR3: CASSQVGSGVGYGYTF
J: TRBJ2-4; V: TRBV3-1/TRBV3-2; size: NA; D: NA; DNA: TGTGCCAGCAGCCAACCCCAGGGAGCCAAAAACATTCAGTACTTC; CDR3: CASSQPQGAKNIQYF
J: TRBJ2-3; V: TRBV9; size: NA; D: TRBD1; DNA: TGTGCCAGCAGCGTATCGGTGGGACAGGTCACAGATACGCAGTATTTT; CDR3: CASSVSVGQVTDTQYF
J: TRBJ1-1; V: TRBV5-1; size: NA; D: TRBD1; DNA: TGCGCCAGCAGCCAGTTCCTTGGGACAGGGGCTGAAGCTTTCTTT; CDR3: CASSQFLGTGAEAFF
J: TRBJ1-5; V: TRBV9; size: NA; D: TRBD1; DNA: TGTGCCAGCAGCCTTACAGGGGGCAATCAGCCCCAGCATTTT; CDR3: CASSLTGGNQPQHF
J: TRBJ2-3; V: TRBV4-3; size: NA; D: TRBD2; DNA: TGCGCCAGCAGCCAAGATAGCGGGGGGGCAGATACGCAGTATTTT; CDR3: CASSQDSGGADTQYF
J: TRBJ2-7; V: TRBV3-1/TRBV3-2; size: NA; D: TRBD1; DNA: TGTGCCAGCAGCCAGGGTCCGACAGGGGCCTACGAGCAGTACTTC; CDR3: CASSQGPTGAYEQYF
J: TRBJ2-5; V: TRBV18; size: NA; D: NA; DNA: TGTGCCAGCTCACCGCAACAGGGCGGCGGGGAGACCCAGTACTTC; CDR3: CASSPQQGGGETQYF
J: TRBJ2-7; V: TRBV29-1; size: few; D: NA; DNA: TGCAGCGTTGGAGGGGGAGGGTACGAGCAGTACTTC; CDR3: CSVGGGGYEQYF
J: TRBJ2-7; V: TRBV6-5; size: NA; D: NA; DNA: TGTGCCAGCTCCTCCACCCTATTCTACGAGCAGTACTTC; CDR3: CASSSTLFYEQYF
J: TRBJ2-3; V: TRBV5-8; size: NA; D: NA; DNA: TGTGCCAGCAGCGATTACAGGGGAGGAACAAGCACAGATACGCAGTATTTT; CDR3: CASSDYRGGTSTDTQYF
J: TRBJ1-1; V: TRBV9; size: NA; D: TRBD1; DNA: TGTGCCAGCAGCGGACCGGGACAGGGGGCGAACACTGAAGCTTTCTTT; CDR3: CASSGPGQGANTEAFF
J: TRBJ1-1; V: TRBV27; size: NA; D: NA; DNA: TGTGCCAGCAGTTTATTGGGATCAGGGGACACTGAAGCTTTCTTT; CDR3: CASSLLGSGDTEAFF
J: TRBJ2-1; V: TRBV6-5; size: NA; D: NA; DNA: TGTGCCAGCAGTCTCATGGCGCGGGATCGGCAGTTCTTC; CDR3: CASSLMARDRQFF